Below, 16 T cell receptor beta chains from the same sample are listed, as sequenced in a study of CD8 T cells in ankylosing spondylitis. TCRdb reprocessed the 5' RACE reads with MiXCR, giving one entry per CDR3 protein. The sample holds about 140,000 distinct CDR3 sequences, over 9.5% seen once. What was sequenced was blood, either unsorted or a sorted T cell fraction (not recorded which). The receptors shown here come from a female donor with ankylosing spondylitis or in good health (not recorded which).

This clonotype was observed at least ten times. J is TRBJ1-2 and V is TRBV6-1; 7 positions agree with TRBD1. Germline V gene data show CDR1 as MNHNS and CDR2 as SASEGT. There are 14 residues in the CDR3. Trimming took 6 bases from V and 5 from J; bases not matched to a gene: 9. CDR3 sequence (DNA): TGTGCCAGCAGCCTCGGGACAGCTTCTTATGGCTACACCTTC. Amino acids: CASSLGTASYGYTF.

This clonotype was seen many times. The chain carries TRBV20-1 and TRBJ1-1; 7 bases match TRBD1. CDR1 is DFQATT, CDR2 SNEGSKA, per germline (reference sequence). The ends lost 1 base at V and 0 bases at J; junction bases unmatched: 5. CDR3 size: 15 residues. The CDR3 bases are TGCAGTGCTAGAGGCCTGACAGGGTTGAACACTGAAGCTTTCTTT. Translating gives CSARGLTGLNTEAFF.

The table lists this clonotype with many counts. V usage is TRBV20-1 and J usage is TRBJ2-1; D gene uncertain. Trimming pared 1 base from V and 5 bases from J, leaving 3 bases between. The CDR3 consists of 11 residues. Germline values: CDR1 DFQATT, CDR2 SNEGSKA (reference sequence). CDR3 bases: TGCAGTGCTAGAGCTAACAATGAGCAGTTCTTC. Amino acids: CSARANNEQFF.

V and J are TRBV7-6 and TRBJ1-3, with 9 bases identical to TRBD1. This CDR3 spans 16 amino acids. In germline, CDR1 is SGHVS, CDR2 FNYEAQ. Trimming at V came to 5 bases and at J to 2 bases, leaving 7 bases not matched to a gene. CDR3 protein: CASSEDRGRAGNTIYF. The CDR3 bases are TGTGCCAGCAGCGAGGACAGGGGAAGAGCTGGAAACACCATATATTTT. Filled out from reference TRBV7-6 and TRBJ1-3, the complete variable domain reads GAGVSQSPRYKVTKRGQDVALRCDPISGHVSLYWYRQALGQGPEFLTYFNYEAQQDKSGLPNDRFSAERPEGSISTLTIQRTEQRDSAMYRCASSEDRGRAGNTIYFGEGSWLTVV.

This clonotype showed up many times. The rearrangement links TRBV5-1 to TRBJ1-5, with a possible D match to TRBD1 (6 bases). With 4 bases removed from V and 5 bases from J, the gap between germline ends came to 10 bases. The germline CDR1 and CDR2 sequences are SGHRS and YFSETQ. CDR3 length: 13 amino acids. CDR3 nucleotides: TGCGCCAGCAGCCCGGGGGGGCATCAGCCCCAGCATTTT. Translation gives CASSPGGHQPQHF.

In its sample, this clonotype was seen many times. V usage is TRBV7-2 and J usage is TRBJ2-1; 9 bases are shared with TRBD2. From germline, CDR1 is SGHTA and CDR2 FQGNSA. The length of the CDR3 is 16 residues. With 0 bases clipped from V and 6 bases from J, the junction kept 6 bases outside the gene matches. The CDR3 sequence: CASSLAPSGGLNEQFF. In DNA form, the CDR3 reads TGTGCCAGCAGCTTAGCTCCCAGCGGGGGGCTCAATGAGCAGTTCTTC. Filled out from reference TRBV7-2 and TRBJ2-1, the complete variable domain reads GAGVSQSPSNKVTEKGKDVELRCDPISGHTALYWYRQSLGQGLEFLIYFQGNSAPDKSGLPSDRFSAERTGGSVSTLTIQRTQQEDSAVYLCASSLAPSGGLNEQFFGPGTRLTVL.

A remark on this clonotype: A much larger clone sits a single nucleotide away, making a read error possible. The chain recombines TRBV11-2 with TRBJ2-5, with D unresolved. The CDR3 consists of 14 residues. The V gene lost 0 bases and the J gene lost 7 bases, with 12 bases spanning the gap. From germline, CDR1 is SGHAT and CDR2 FQNNGV. In DNA, the CDR3 is TGTGCCAGCAGCTTAGATGGCGCGACGGGGACCCAGTACTTC. Translated: CASSLDGATGTQYF.

This clonotype was counted many times. V usage is TRBV21-1 and J usage is TRBJ2-3; the table calls TRBD1, which could not be checked here. TRBV21-1 is an annotated pseudogene. This CDR3 region has 16 residues. The CDR3 bases are TGTGCCAGCAGCACAAGGGACAGGGGGAAGACAGATACGCAGTATTTT. Translation: CASSTRDRGKTDTQYF.

V usage is TRBV5-1 and J usage is TRBJ2-3, with D possibly matching TRBD2 (6 bases). In germline, CDR1 is SGHRS, CDR2 YFSETQ. CDR3 length: 15 amino acids. The V end lost 2 bases, the J end lost 5 bases, and 15 bases lay between the germline ends. The chain's CDR3 is CASSLSGSGIDTQYF. CDR3 nucleotides: TGCGCCAGCAGCTTATCCGGGAGTGGGATAGATACGCAGTATTTT.

The chain uses TRBV7-2 and TRBJ2-1, with D possibly TRBD1 on 6 matching bases. V lost 1 base and J 9 bases, leaving 13 bases between the germline ends. The V gene's germline CDR1 is SGHTA and CDR2 FQGNSA. The CDR3 extends over 14 amino acids. The CDR3 is CASSLGQAVIEQFF. In DNA form, the CDR3 reads TGTGCCAGCAGCTTAGGACAGGCGGTGATTGAGCAGTTCTTC.

This clonotype was seen repeatedly, ten times or more. The V call is TRBV3-1, the J call TRBJ2-3; no clear D gene. The CDR3 has 16 residues. Germline values: CDR1 LGHDT, CDR2 YNNKEL (reference sequence). V lost 4 bases to trimming and J lost 4 bases, with 18 bases between them. Here the CDR3 reads CASSPPPAVGSDTQYF. As DNA, the CDR3 is TGTGCCAGCAGCCCCCCGCCGGCTGTGGGGTCAGATACGCAGTATTTT.

This clonotype came up a few times. Relative to the germline gene, one junction end is altered; a read error may explain this. The rearrangement uses TRBV7-9 and TRBJ2-7; TRBD2 matches at 8 bases. Germline CDR1 is SEHNR and CDR2 is FQNEAQ (reference sequence). The CDR3 contains 15 residues. The CDR3 loop reads CASSSLRGRSYEQYF. The CDR3 nucleotides are TGTGCTAGCAGCTCCTTGCGCGGGAGGAGTTACGAGCAGTACTTC.

The sample holds many counts of this clonotype. The gene calls are TRBV20-1 and TRBJ2-7; D gene ambiguous. The germline V gene has CDR1 DFQATT and CDR2 SNEGSKA (reference sequence). The CDR3 is 13 amino acids. Between the trimmed V and J ends, which lost 6 bases and 4 bases, there was a span of 16 bases. The CDR3: CSALWASEYEQYF. The CDR3 region has the DNA TGCAGTGCCCTGTGGGCTAGTGAGTACGAGCAGTACTTC.

At least ten counts were recorded for this clonotype. The chain uses TRBV20-1 and TRBJ2-7; D is perhaps TRBD1 (5 bases). Germline V gives CDR1 DFQATT, CDR2 SNEGSKA (reference sequence). The germline V and J ends were trimmed by 2 bases and 0 bases, with 11 bases remaining between them. This CDR3 has 14 residues. DNA for the CDR3: TGCAGTGCTAGACAGGGATCGACCTCCTACGAGCAGTACTTC. Amino acids: CSARQGSTSYEQYF.

This clonotype was seen ten or more times. The chain links TRBV7-3 to TRBJ2-1, with 7 bases lining up with TRBD1. The CDR3 has 15 amino acids. Germline V gene lookup returns CDR1 SGHTA and CDR2 FQGTGA. Losses at the gene ends were 1 base for V and 2 bases for J; bases not matched to a gene: 2. The CDR3 DNA is TGTGCCAGCAGCTTAAGAGGGGGCGCCTACAATGAGCAGTTCTTC. Its translation is CASSLRGGAYNEQFF. Based on the CDR3 plus reference TRBV7-3 and TRBJ2-1, the full variable domain is GAGVSQTPSNKVTEKGKYVELRCDPISGHTALYWYRQSLGQGPEFLIYFQGTGAADDSGLPNDRFFAVRPEGSVSTLKIQRTERGDSAVYLCASSLRGGAYNEQFFGPGTRLTVL.

This clonotype was picked up many times. CDR3 sequence (DNA): TGTGCCAGCAGCCCGGAAATTTACGAGCAGTACTTC. It codes for CASSPEIYEQYF. V and J are TRBV12-3 or TRBV12-4 and TRBJ2-7; no definite D call. V was pared by 6 bases and J by 4 bases, with 10 bases between. CDR3 length equals 12 residues.